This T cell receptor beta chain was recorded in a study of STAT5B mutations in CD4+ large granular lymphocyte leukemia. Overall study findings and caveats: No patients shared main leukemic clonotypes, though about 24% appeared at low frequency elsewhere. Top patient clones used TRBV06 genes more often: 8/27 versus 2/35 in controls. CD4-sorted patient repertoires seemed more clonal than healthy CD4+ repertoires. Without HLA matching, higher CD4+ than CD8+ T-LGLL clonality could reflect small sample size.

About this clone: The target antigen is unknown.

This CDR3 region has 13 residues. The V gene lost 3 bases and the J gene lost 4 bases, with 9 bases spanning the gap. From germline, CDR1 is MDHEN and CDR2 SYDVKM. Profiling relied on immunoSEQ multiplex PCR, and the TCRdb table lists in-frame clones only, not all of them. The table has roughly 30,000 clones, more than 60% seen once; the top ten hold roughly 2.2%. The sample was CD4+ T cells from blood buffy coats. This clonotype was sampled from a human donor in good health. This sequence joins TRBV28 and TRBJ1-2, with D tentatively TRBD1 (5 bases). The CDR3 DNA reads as TGTGCCAGCAGTTTCGGGGCGGGCTATGGCTACACCTTC. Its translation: CASSFGAGYGYTF.